The 7 T cell receptor beta chains in this list originate from one sample, sequenced in a study of regulatory T cells in long-lasting Graves disease. iRepertoire HTBI primers and Arm-PCR of CDR3 regions built TCR beta libraries. TCRdb re-called the multiplex PCR reads through MiXCR, storing one row per CDR3 protein. The sample includes 310,000 or so distinct CDR3 sequences, about 18% of them seen just once. Time point defined: persistent/refractory GD, antithyroid drugs over 5 years with positive TRAb. RNA from PBMCs was the source of the TCR library. The source material was peripheral blood mononuclear cells (PBMCs), sampled when the disease was refractory, from a patient treated with antithyroid drugs. The receptors were sampled from a female donor with Graves disease.

The chain joins TRBV4-1 to TRBJ2-7, with 11 bases matching TRBD1. Trimming cost V 3 bases and J 4 bases; bases outside gene matches: 5. The CDR3 loop spans 15 amino acids. Germline V gene sequence: CDR1 MGHRA, CDR2 YSYEKL. CDR3 nucleotides: TGCGCCAGCAGCCACAGAGGGACAGGGGGGTACGAGCAGTACTTC. Translated, it gives CASSHRGTGGYEQYF.

The table lists this clonotype with many counts. The gene calls are TRBV13 and TRBJ2-7, with D perhaps matching TRBD2 (5 bases). CDR3 length: 14 amino acids. Germline V gene lookup returns CDR1 PRHDT and CDR2 FYEKMQ (reference sequence). Trimming cost V 5 bases and J 5 bases, with 16 bases left between them. CDR3 loop: CASSVAGIVHEQYF. The CDR3 DNA reads TGTGCCAGCAGCGTAGCCGGGATCGTCCACGAGCAGTACTTC. Supplemented by reference TRBV13 and TRBJ2-7, the full variable domain reads AAGVIQSPRHLIKEKRETATLKCYPIPRHDTVYWYQQGPGQDPQFLISFYEKMQSDKGSIPDRFSAQQFSDYHSELNMSSLELGDSALYFCASSVAGIVHEQYFGPGTRLTVT.

This clonotype was observed a few times. This chain uses TRBV29-1 with TRBJ2-3; D call uncertain. V lost 4 bases and J 2 bases, leaving 7 bases between the germline ends. The germline V gene has CDR1 SQVTM and CDR2 ANQGSEA. This CDR3 region has 12 residues. The CDR3 loop is CSVGLDTDTQYF. The CDR3 DNA is TGCAGCGTTGGCCTCGACACAGATACGCAGTATTTT.

The chain is built from TRBV5-1 and TRBJ1-5, with D uncertain. CDR3 length: 15 amino acids. V was clipped by 0 bases and J by 5 bases, with 12 bases between them. Looked up from germline, CDR1 is SGHRS and CDR2 is YFSETQ. The CDR3 DNA follows: TGCGCCAGCAGCTTGGGGGCCGACGCGGATCAGCCCCAGCATTTT. Encoded protein: CASSLGADADQPQHF.

Comments on this clonotype: At one end the junction does not follow the germline gene, possibly because of a read error. The rearrangement uses TRBV28 and TRBJ2-7; D perhaps matches TRBD1 (5 bases). Per the germline V gene, CDR1 is MDHEN and CDR2 is SYDVKM. This CDR3 region has 14 residues. CDR3 residues: CVSSRIGQSYEQYF. Here the CDR3 DNA reads TGTGTCAGCAGTCGTATCGGACAATCCTACGAGCAGTACTTC.

This clonotype was seen a few times. The chain combines TRBV6-1 with TRBJ1-6, with 8 positions matching TRBD1. CDR1 is MNHNS and CDR2 is SASEGT in the germline V gene. V lost 5 bases to trimming and J lost 10 bases; unmatched junction nucleotides: 10. The CDR3 runs to 15 residues. Here the CDR3 DNA reads TGTGCCAGCAGTCCAGGGGGCGAGGTCGCATCACCCCTCCACTTT. It codes for CASSPGGEVASPLHF.

V gene TRBV10-1 combines with J gene TRBJ1-5; D not certain. The ends were cut back, 2 bases at V and 4 bases at J, with 6 bases in the middle. Looked up from germline, CDR1 is WNHNN and CDR2 is SYGVQD (reference sequence). The CDR3 is 13 amino acids. Here the CDR3 DNA reads TGCGCCAGCAGTGAGCGTGGGAATCAGCCCCAGCATTTT. It codes for CASSERGNQPQHF.